The sequence of this T cell receptor (beta chain) was determined in a study of T cell repertoires in cytomegalovirus infection. Whole-study results and caveats: The ex vivo response showed dominance by HLA-C-restricted CMV-specific TCR beta clonotypes. Individuals carrying CMV plus the relevant HLA were identified by cumulative frequency of public TCR beta families.

Per germline, CDR1 SGHTA and CDR2 FQGNSA. This CDR3 has 12 amino acids. TCRdb re-derived calls from the reads in MiXCR, one entry per CDR3 protein. The sample contains some 440,000 distinct CDR3 sequences, approximately 30% of which appear only once. To note about this clonotype: Antigen specificity is unknown. An end of the junction differs from the germline gene, which may be a read error.

The sequence was collected from a human donor in good health (CMV status not recorded). Some clones in this sample may be carry-over from other donors' samples. The chain joins TRBV7-2 to TRBJ2-1; D unresolved. The specimen was PBMCs. The CDR3 spells CASSLQANDQFF. DNA for the CDR3: TGTGCCAGCAGCTTACAGGCGAATGATCAGTTCTTC.